These 19 T cell receptor beta chains came from one sample sequenced in a study of regulatory T cells in long-lasting Graves disease. According to the study, TCR beta libraries were built with iRepertoire HTBI primers and CDR3-region Arm-PCR. From the multiplex PCR reads, TCRdb called clonotypes with MiXCR, one entry per CDR3 protein. The data show 360,000 or so distinct CDR3 sequences, more than 20% seen once. Indicated time point: persistent/refractory GD, antithyroid drugs over 5 years with positive TRAb. Isolated PBMC RNA provided the starting material for the TCR library. Sequenced material: peripheral blood mononuclear cells (PBMCs), taken when the disease was refractory, from a patient treated with antithyroid drugs. These receptors originate from a woman aged 40 to 55 with Graves disease.

The V gene is TRBV25-1, the J gene TRBJ2-6; tentative D call: TRBD1 (5 bases). Germline values: CDR1 MGHDK, CDR2 SYGVNS. The germline V and J ends were trimmed by 4 bases and 2 bases, with 9 bases remaining between them. This CDR3 contains 15 residues. In DNA form, the CDR3 reads TGTGCCAGCAGTGCGCAGGGTACTGGGGCCAACGTCCTGACTTTC. Translated, it gives CASSAQGTGANVLTF.

Worth noting for this clonotype: The junction differs from germline at one of its ends, possibly a read error. CDR3 sequence reads: CASSLPGRSNQPRHF. In nucleotides, the CDR3 is TGTGCCAGCAGTTTACCTGGCAGAAGCAATCAGCCCCGGCATTTT. V gene TRBV12-3 or TRBV12-4 combines with J gene TRBJ1-5; D not certain. The CDR3 has 15 amino acids.

This clonotype was observed many times. This chain links TRBV12-3 or TRBV12-4 with TRBJ1-6, with TRBD1 identical over 8 bases. After removal of 7 bases from V and 8 bases from J, the junction contained 1 base not matched to a gene. The CDR3 runs 12 residues. As DNA, the CDR3 is TGTGCCAGCAAACAGGGGGATTCACCCCTCCACTTT. Translation gives CASKQGDSPLHF.

This clonotype was observed at least ten times. The J gene is TRBJ2-5, the V gene TRBV28; TRBD2 matches at 7 bases. The ends lost 6 bases at V and 1 base at J; junction bases unmatched: 26. CDR3 length equals 21 residues. The germline V gene encodes CDR1 MDHEN and CDR2 SYDVKM. The CDR3 spells CASSLLSIRTRNSGVQETQYF. The CDR3 DNA sequence: TGTGCCAGCAGCCTACTTTCGATTCGGACTAGAAACAGCGGAGTCCAAGAGACCCAGTACTTC.

The chain employs TRBV10-3 and TRBJ1-5; D remains unclear. Germline values: CDR1 ENHRY, CDR2 SYGVKD. V gave up 0 bases and J gave up 5 bases, with 29 bases separating them. The CDR3 totals 21 residues. The CDR3 is CAISESEEFADAGPYYQPQHF. The CDR3 DNA sequence: TGTGCCATCAGTGAGTCTGAGGAGTTTGCGGACGCTGGCCCGTACTATCAGCCCCAGCATTTT.

The genes are TRBV18 and TRBJ2-5; 8 bases map to TRBD1. In germline, CDR1 is KGHSH, CDR2 LQKENI. V lost 3 bases to trimming and J lost 5 bases; unmatched junction nucleotides: 8. The CDR3 contains 15 residues. The CDR3 region has the DNA TGTGCCAGCTCACCGGGACAGGTTGGGGGCGAGACCCAGTACTTC. Translation: CASSPGQVGGETQYF.

Points on this clonotype: Possible read error: a much larger clone is one base away. The conserved closing phenylalanine or tryptophan is absent in this CDR3, likely reflecting a read error. The CDR3, as DNA: TGTGCCAGCAGCTTAGGCGGGACCCAAATCTACGAGCAGTACCTC. Amino acid sequence: CASSLGGTQIYEQYL. The chain carries TRBV11-1 and TRBJ2-7, with a weak D call TRBD2 (6 bases). V gave up 1 base and J gave up 3 bases, with 13 bases separating them. The CDR3 length is 15 residues. The germline V gene encodes CDR1 SGHAT and CDR2 FQDESV (reference sequence).

This chain connects TRBV27 to TRBJ1-6; D is ambiguous. Deletions cut 2 bases from V and 6 bases from J, with 2 bases between. Germline values: CDR1 MNHEY, CDR2 SMNVEV (reference sequence). CDR3 size: 12 residues. CDR3 sequence: CASSLPNSPLHF. The DNA for the CDR3 is TGTGCCAGCAGTTTACCTAATTCACCCCTCCACTTT.

Turning to this clonotype: A junction end diverges from the germline sequence, so it may reflect a read error. The chain couples TRBV7-4 to TRBJ2-3, with 9 bases fitting TRBD2. In germline, CDR1 is SGHVT, CDR2 SQSDAQ. The CDR3 runs 15 residues. The CDR3 loop is CASSLAGRWTDTQYF. CDR3 DNA: TGTGCCAGCAGCCTAGCGGGAAGGTGGACAGATACGCAGTATTTT.

This clonotype was counted many times. The J gene is TRBJ2-5, the V gene TRBV10-3; 9 nucleotides match TRBD1. V dropped 10 bases and J dropped 3; count of bases not matched to a gene: 3. CDR3 size: 12 residues. The germline V gene has CDR1 ENHRY and CDR2 SYGVKD. The CDR3 nucleotides read TGTGCCACCAGGGACAGGGAAGAGACCCAGTACTTC. The encoded protein is CATRDREETQYF.

This clonotype was found many times. The V call is TRBV5-5, the J call TRBJ2-2; no clear D. V was pared by 0 bases and J by 1 base, with 7 bases between. Germline lookup yields CDR1 SGHKS and CDR2 YYEKEE (reference sequence). The CDR3 consists of 15 residues. The CDR3 reads CASSLVWGNTGELFF. The CDR3 DNA is TGTGCCAGCAGCTTGGTTTGGGGGAACACCGGGGAGCTGTTTTTT. Combining the CDR3 with reference TRBV5-5 and TRBJ2-2 gives the whole variable domain DAGVTQSPTHLIKTRGQQVTLRCSPISGHKSVSWYQQVLGQGPQFIFQYYEKEERGRGNFPDRFSARQFPNYSSELNVNALLLGDSALYLCASSLVWGNTGELFFGEGSRLTVL.

The chain uses TRBV15 and TRBJ2-2, with TRBD2 identical over 12 bases. The CDR3 is made up of 15 amino acids. Germline trimming cut 3 bases from V and 6 bases from J; bases unmatched to any gene: 2. Germline CDR1 is LNHNV and CDR2 is YYDKDF (reference sequence). The CDR3 sequence: CATSSPSGRAGELFF. The CDR3 DNA reads as TGTGCCACCAGCAGTCCTAGCGGGAGGGCCGGGGAGCTGTTTTTT.

This clonotype has more than one count but fewer than ten. The chain is built from TRBV28 and TRBJ2-2; 7 nucleotides line up with TRBD2. The CDR3 covers 15 residues. The germline CDR1 and CDR2 sequences are MDHEN and SYDVKM. The CDR3 spells CASVPGTTRTGELFF. CDR3 DNA sequence: TGTGCTTCAGTTCCCGGGACTACAAGGACCGGGGAGCTGTTTTTT.

Here the CDR3 DNA reads TGTGCCAGCAGTCTAGAAGCGGGAGAAGGAGATACGCAGTATTTT. Amino acids: CASSLEAGEGDTQYF. V gene TRBV2 combines with J gene TRBJ2-3; 8 bases fit TRBD2. The J segment lost 5 bases and the V segment lost 5 bases, leaving 9 bases of the junction unmatched. Per the germline V gene, CDR1 is SNHLY and CDR2 is FYNNEI. The CDR3 sequence is 15 residues long.

This clonotype was seen many times. This rearrangement joins TRBV24-1 to TRBJ1-1; tentatively, D is TRBD1 (6 bases). The V gene's germline CDR1 is KGHDR and CDR2 SFDVKD. This CDR3 has 15 amino acids. The V gene lost 4 bases and the J gene lost 4 bases, with 15 bases spanning the gap. This CDR3 reads CATSDSQGVGTEAFF. CDR3 DNA sequence: TGTGCCACCAGTGACTCACAGGGAGTGGGCACTGAAGCTTTCTTT.

This chain uses TRBV12-3 or TRBV12-4 with TRBJ2-7; no firm D call. The CDR3 extends over 14 amino acids. V gave up 3 bases and J gave up 1 base, with 10 bases separating them. The CDR3 nucleotides read TGTGCCAGCAGTTTTGAACCTGCTTCCTACGAGCAGTACTTC. Translation gives CASSFEPASYEQYF.

The chain carries TRBV10-3 and TRBJ2-2; D call uncertain. Germline lookup yields CDR1 ENHRY and CDR2 SYGVKD. CDR3 length equals 14 residues. Deletions cut 4 bases from V and 3 bases from J, with 9 bases between. CDR3 loop: CAISVSSDTGELFF. The CDR3 region has the DNA TGTGCCATCAGTGTTTCGAGCGACACCGGGGAGCTGTTTTTT.

This clonotype was seen only a few times. The V call is TRBV6-5, the J call TRBJ1-5; D perhaps matches TRBD1 (5 bases). Trimming took 4 bases from V and 0 from J, leaving 16 bases between them. Germline V CDR1 and CDR2: MNHEY, SVGAGI. The CDR3 consists of 17 residues. Written as DNA, the CDR3 is TGTGCCAGCAGTTTGGGGCGCAGCGGGGATAGCAATCAGCCCCAGCATTTT. Its protein product is CASSLGRSGDSNQPQHF.

The sample holds a few counts of this clonotype. The chain carries TRBV11-1 and TRBJ1-1, with 7 bases lining up with TRBD1. From germline, CDR1 is SGHAT and CDR2 FQDESV (reference sequence). V shed 5 bases, J shed 11 bases, and the junction held 17 bases outside the gene matches. The CDR3 is 15 residues long. The CDR3 region has the DNA TGTGCCAGCAGCCCCATCACAGGGGTCAATGGTGGGGCTTTCTTT. Its protein product is CASSPITGVNGGAFF.